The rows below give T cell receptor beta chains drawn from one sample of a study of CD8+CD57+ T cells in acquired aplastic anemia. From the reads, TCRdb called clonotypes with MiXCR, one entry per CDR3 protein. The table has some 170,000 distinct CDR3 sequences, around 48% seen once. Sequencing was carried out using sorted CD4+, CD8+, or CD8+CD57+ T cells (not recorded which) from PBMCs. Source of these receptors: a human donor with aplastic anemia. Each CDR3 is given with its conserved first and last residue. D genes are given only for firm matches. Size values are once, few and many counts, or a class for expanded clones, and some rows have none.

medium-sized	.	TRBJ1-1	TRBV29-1	TGCAGCGTTGACGATTCCATATGGAACACTGAAGCTTTCTTT	CSVDDSIWNTEAFF
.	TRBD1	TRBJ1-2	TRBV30	TGTGCCTGGAGGGACAGGGAAGTTGGCTATGGCTACACCTTC	CAWRDREVGYGYTF
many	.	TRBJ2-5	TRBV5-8	TGTGCCAGCAGCAAGACCGAAGGGGAGACCCAGTACTTC	CASSKTEGETQYF
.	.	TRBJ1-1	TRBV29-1	TGCAGCGTTGAAGGCGGTCTGAACACTGAAGCTTTCTTT	CSVEGGLNTEAFF
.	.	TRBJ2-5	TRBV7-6	TGTGCCAGCAGCTTAGCGCGGGCAGAGACCCAGTACTTC	CASSLARAETQYF
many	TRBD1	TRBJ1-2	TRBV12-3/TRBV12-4	TGTGCCAGCAGTCCACGAGGGACAGGGATGGGTGGCTACACCTTC	CASSPRGTGMGGYTF
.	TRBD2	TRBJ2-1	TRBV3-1	TGTGCCAGCAGCCAAGAAGCGGGGGGGTTGGTCCATGAGCAGTTCTTC	CASSQEAGGLVHEQFF
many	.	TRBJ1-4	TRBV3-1	TGTGCCAGCAGCCAAGTGTCTAGCGAACTGTTTTTT	CASSQVSSELFF
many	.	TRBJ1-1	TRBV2	TGTGCCAGCAGTGTGGGGAGGGGGACTGAAGCTTTCTTT	CASSVGRGTEAFF
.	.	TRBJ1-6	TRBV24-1	TGTGCCACCAGTGATTTGGGGGGAGATTATAATTCACCCCTCCACTTT	CATSDLGGDYNSPLHF
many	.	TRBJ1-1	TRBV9	TGTGCCAGCTCGTTCGGGCAGGGCACTGAAGCTTTCTTT	CASSFGQGTEAFF
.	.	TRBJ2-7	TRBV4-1	TGCGCCAGCAGCCAAGGTAGATTCTACGAGCAGTACTTC	CASSQGRFYEQYF
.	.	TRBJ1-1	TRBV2	TGTGCCAGCAGCTTGGTAAGCGCTGAAGCTTTCTTT	CASSLVSAEAFF
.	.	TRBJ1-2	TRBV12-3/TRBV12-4	TGTGCCAGCAGTTCGACTAACGGGGGCTACACCTTC	CASSSTNGGYTF
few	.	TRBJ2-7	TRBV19	TGTGCCAGTAGTCCCTATCCCGGGACGAGGGAGCAGTACTTC	CASSPYPGTREQYF
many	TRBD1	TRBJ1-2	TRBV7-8	TGTGCCAGCAGCCCCATGGGGACAGGGGTATTCTATGGCTACACCTTC	CASSPMGTGVFYGYTF
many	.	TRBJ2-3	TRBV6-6	TGTGCCAGCAGTTACTCGAGGACCACAGATACGCAGTATTTT	CASSYSRTTDTQYF
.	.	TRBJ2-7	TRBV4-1	TGCGCCAGCAGCCAAGATCGCGCCGCCGAGCAGTACTTC	CASSQDRAAEQYF
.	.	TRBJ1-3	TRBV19	TGTGCCAGTAAGCCGGGTGTAGGAAACACCATATATTTT	CASKPGVGNTIYF
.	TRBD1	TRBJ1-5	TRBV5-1	TGCGCCAGCAGCTTGACAGGGGCTGGCAATCAGCCCCAGCATTTT	CASSLTGAGNQPQHF
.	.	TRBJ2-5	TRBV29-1	TGCAGCGTTGAGGCGAGATTTCAGTGGGGCCAAGAGACCCAGTACTTC	CSVEARFQWGQETQYF
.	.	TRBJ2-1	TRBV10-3	TGTGCCATCAGCGGACAGTTCTCCTACAATGAGCAGTTCTTC	CAISGQFSYNEQFF
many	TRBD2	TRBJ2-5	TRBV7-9	TGTGCCAGCAGGGAACTAGCGGGGGGACACCAACAAGAGACCCAGTACTTC	CASRELAGGHQQETQYF
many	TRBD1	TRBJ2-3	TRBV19	TGTGCCAGTAGGAGACAGGGAGTAGGAAGGACAGATACGCAGTATTTT	CASRRQGVGRTDTQYF
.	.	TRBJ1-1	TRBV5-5	TGTGCCAGCAGCCTAGGGGTTACCTGGGAAGCTTTCTTT	CASSLGVTWEAFF
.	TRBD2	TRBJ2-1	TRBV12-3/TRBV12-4	TGTGCCAGCAGTTTAGAGCGGGGGGCCTACAATGAGCAGCTCTTC	CASSLERGAYNEQLF
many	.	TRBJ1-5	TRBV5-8	TGTGCCAGCAGCTTCAATGACCCTCAGCCCCAGCATTTT	CASSFNDPQPQHF
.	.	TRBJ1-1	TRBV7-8	TGTGCCAGCAGCTTAGCGGTCGGCAGGAACACTGAAGCTTTCTTT	CASSLAVGRNTEAFF
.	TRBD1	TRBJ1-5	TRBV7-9	TGTGCCAGCAGCCAGGGGGAAGGACAGCCCCAGCATTTT	CASSQGEGQPQHF
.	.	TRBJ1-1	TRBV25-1	TGTGCCAGCAGTCCCTTTGGCGGCAGGGGAGTAGGGTACACTGAAGCTTTCTTT	CASSPFGGRGVGYTEAFF
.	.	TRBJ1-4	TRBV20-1	TGCAGTGCTAGGGTCGTCCGGACAGATAATGAAAAACTGTTTTTT	CSARVVRTDNEKLFF
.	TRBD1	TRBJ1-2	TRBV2	TGTGCCAGCAGTGAATCCGGACAGGGTCATGGCTACACCTTC	CASSESGQGHGYTF
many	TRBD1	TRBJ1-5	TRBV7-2	TGTGCCAGCAGCTCGACAGGGGGAGGAAATCAGCCCCAGCATTTT	CASSSTGGGNQPQHF
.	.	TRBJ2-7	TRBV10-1	TGCGCCAGCAGTACGGGACCTGGGGAGCAGTACTTC	CASSTGPGEQYF
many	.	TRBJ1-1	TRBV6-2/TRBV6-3	TGTGCCAGCAGTTACAAGGGCCGGATCGGAGCTTTCTTT	CASSYKGRIGAFF
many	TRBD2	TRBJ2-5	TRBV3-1	TGTGCCAGCAGCCAGGGACTAGCGGTGGAGACCCAGTACTTC	CASSQGLAVETQYF
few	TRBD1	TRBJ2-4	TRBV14	TGTGCCAGCAGCCAAGATTATCGGGGCAGGGGGCCTGGGGCCAAAAACATTCAGTACTTC	CASSQDYRGRGPGAKNIQYF
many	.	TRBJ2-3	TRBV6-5	TGTGCCAGCAGTCCCAACCCCAGGGAAAGGAGGTATTTT	CASSPNPRERRYF
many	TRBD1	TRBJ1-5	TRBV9	TGTGCCAGCAGCGTAGAGGGGACAGCTAATCAGCCCCAGCATTTT	CASSVEGTANQPQHF
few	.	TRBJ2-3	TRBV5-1	TGCGCCAGCAGCTTGGCGGGGGGCGTCGGCACAGATGCGCAGTATTTT	CASSLAGGVGTDAQYF
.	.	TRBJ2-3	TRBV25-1	TGTGCCAGCAGTGGCGGGTGGGCCGCAGATACGCAGTATTTT	CASSGGWAADTQYF
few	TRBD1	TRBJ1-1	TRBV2	TGTGCCAGCAATTCAGGACAGGGAGGGAGCACTGAAGCTTTCTTT	CASNSGQGGSTEAFF